Presented here are 7 T cell receptor beta chains from one specimen sequenced in a study of CD8 T cells in ankylosing spondylitis. TCRdb re-called the 5' RACE reads with MiXCR, one entry per CDR3 protein. The sample holds roughly 230,000 distinct CDR3 sequences; approximately 7.6% are singletons and the top ten take more than 4.5%. Sequenced input: blood, either unsorted or a sorted T cell fraction (not recorded which). Receptors were obtained from a female donor with ankylosing spondylitis or in good health (not recorded which).

The chain joins TRBV4-3 to TRBJ1-2, with D unresolved. With 2 bases removed from V and 3 bases from J, the gap between germline ends came to 13 bases. CDR3 size: 15 residues. CDR1 and CDR2 from the germline V gene are LGHNA and YSLEER. CDR3 sequence: CASSQHPDGDYGYTF. The CDR3 nucleotides are TGCGCCAGCAGCCAACATCCGGATGGCGACTATGGCTACACCTTC.

The table lists this clonotype with many counts. The chain joins TRBV12-3 or TRBV12-4 to TRBJ2-5; 9 bases match TRBD2. CDR3 size: 14 residues. With 7 bases clipped from V and 5 bases from J, the junction kept 8 bases outside the gene matches. DNA for the CDR3: TGTGCCAGCAAAAAGGGACTAGCTAGCGAGACCCAGTACTTC. Encoded protein: CASKKGLASETQYF.

This clonotype was picked up many times. V gene TRBV11-2 combines with J gene TRBJ2-5, with D possibly being TRBD1 (5 bases). Germline CDR1 is SGHAT and CDR2 is FQNNGV. This CDR3 has 15 residues. V dropped 1 base and J dropped 5 bases, with 14 bases sitting between them. The CDR3 DNA sequence: TGTGCCAGCAGCTTAGTGGGGCCTACCTCGGAGACCCAGTACTTC. This sequence encodes CASSLVGPTSETQYF.

This clonotype came up many times. The CDR3 loop reads CASSFRQGNSPLHF. DNA for the CDR3: TGTGCCAGCAGTTTTCGGCAGGGTAATTCACCCCTCCACTTT. The chain is built from TRBV27 and TRBJ1-6, with D possibly matching TRBD1 (5 bases). The CDR3 runs to 14 residues. Germline-derived CDR1 and CDR2 are MNHEY and SMNVEV (reference sequence). Trimming pared 3 bases from V and 6 bases from J, leaving 9 bases between.

This clonotype occurred many times. CDR3 sequence (DNA): TGTGCCAGCAGCCCCCAGCGTAGCGGCAACTACGAGCAGTACTTC. It yields the protein CASSPQRSGNYEQYF. The rearrangement uses TRBV7-2 and TRBJ2-7; D is perhaps TRBD2 (6 bases). Germline lookup yields CDR1 SGHTA and CDR2 FQGNSA. Trimming removed 5 bases from V and 3 bases from J, with 17 bases in between. The CDR3 is made up of 15 amino acids.

Many counts were recorded for this clonotype. The rearrangement uses TRBV12-3 or TRBV12-4 and TRBJ2-1; D may be TRBD1 (6 bases). The CDR3 runs to 13 residues. V lost 3 bases and J lost 10, with 13 bases in between. The CDR3 loop reads CASSLKGGVEQFF. CDR3 coding DNA: TGTGCCAGCAGTTTGAAAGGGGGAGTGGAGCAGTTCTTC.

This clonotype was counted many times. The rearrangement uses TRBV20-1 and TRBJ1-5; weak D call: TRBD1 (5 bases). The V end lost 2 bases, the J end lost 9 bases, and 32 bases lay between the germline ends. This CDR3 region has 19 residues. CDR1 DFQATT and CDR2 SNEGSKA come from the germline V gene (reference sequence). CDR3 amino acids: CSARPLGRAATGGGRPQHF. Written as DNA, the CDR3 is TGCAGTGCTAGACCGCTGGGCAGGGCTGCCACCGGTGGGGGTCGGCCCCAGCATTTT.